This T cell receptor beta chain was sequenced for a study of cytomegalovirus exposure and HLA in healthy donors (dated by TCRdb to between 2016 and 2019). Notes on the research overall: A later analysis indicated that the roughly 120 validation repertoires were generated on the platform also employed for the approximately 690 repertoires of the first cohort. To predict cytomegalovirus infection status, the study brought together high-throughput TCR immunosequencing, statistical association of individual TCRs with disease status, and machine learning. Along with the approximately 650-subject first cohort, a separate validation cohort of over 90 different subjects was used. The study was designed to test whether signatures of past pathogen exposure could be identified by cataloging public T cell receptors. Broader findings and caveats from the paper: According to the authors, the approach could potentially be generalized to other disease states and immunological phenotypes. Most TCR sequences were seen in very few donors, while some public TCRs were found in many individuals. A few of the identified cytomegalovirus-associated TCR beta chains were confirmed in vitro to be specific for cytomegalovirus antigens. The classifier was reported to diagnose cytomegalovirus status with high specificity and sensitivity in both the original and validation cohorts. A later analysis had no HLA typing for the validation cohort, so co-occurrence there was scored across all 120 or so repertoires. Subsequent analysis determined that TCRs grouped into clusters in the first cohort also showed a tendency toward co-occurrence across the roughly 120 validation repertoires, and approximately 94% of cluster scores exceeded 0. The study listed 150 to 200 TCR beta chains as associated with cytomegalovirus.

The donors were included in the validation cohort of some 110 subjects, a group kept apart from the roughly 700-subject first cohort. Worth noting for this clone: Its antigen has not been determined. Base qualities are not recorded, but no much larger clone differs from it by a single base.

Counted from cysteine to phenylalanine, this CDR3 has 17 amino acids. Only the CDR3 part of the read is kept: 51 bases, read in frame from the first base. The germline V gene yields SNHLY for CDR1 and FYNNEI for CDR2. V is pared back by 0 bases and J by 0 bases, with 14 bases lying between the germline termini. Library creation used the immunoSEQ multiplex PCR assay. Under the source paper's analysis protocol: To diagnose cytomegalovirus status from the catalog of TCR beta chain sequences, a statistical classification framework was built. This is the immuneACCESS table as TCRdb keeps it, with only in-frame sequences that have V and J called. A part of the clones is gone; compared with another copy, unresolved V genes explain less than half, and the rest is unexplained. V, J and clone size reflect that table, while D and trimming were determined from the DNA. Counted in this sample were 200,000 to 300,000 clones; about 88% of them appeared once. The ten largest clonotypes hold 9.5% to 15% of the sample.

The sequencing input was PBMCs. The sequence was collected from a man between 18 and 35 years old in good health and CMV-seropositive. Recombination connected TRBV2 to TRBJ1-1; matching of 5 bases hints at TRBD1 as the D gene. The nucleotides read TGTGCCAGCAGTGAAGCGCTGGGACCCCAAATGAACACTGAAGCTTTCTTT. Translation gives CASSEALGPQMNTEAFF.